This T cell receptor beta chain appears in the sequencing data of a study of shared clonotypes between healthy human individuals. In the case of this clone: Its target is not known.

Data came from immunoSEQ multiplex PCR; TCRdb stores just in-frame clones and leaves some out. The sample has a few million clones; around 93% are singletons. CD8 cells classed as naive were CD45RO-negative and positively selected for CCR7, excluding terminally differentiated effector memory CD45RA+ cells. General study findings and limits: Memory subsets had estimated richness that was generally smaller than that of naive subsets.

This TCR was recovered from a man aged 18 to 29 in good health. Some clones in this sample may be carry-over from other donors' samples. The sequenced sample was naive CD8+ T cells from PBMCs.

The CDR3 bases are TGTGCCAGCAGTGAACCCGGGGCGGACTACGAGCAGTACTTC. This gives the protein CASSEPGADYEQYF. The rearrangement joins TRBV2 to TRBJ2-7; D possibly uses TRBD1 or TRBD2 (5 bases each). Looked up from germline, CDR1 is SNHLY and CDR2 is FYNNEI. Trimming took 2 bases from V and 3 from J, leaving 11 bases between them. The CDR3 has 14 amino acids.